This TCR beta chain was found in a study of blood T cell repertoires in COVID-19. TCRdb's table, derived via immunoSEQ multiplex PCR, lists solely in-frame clones and lacks some. The data show some 140,000 clones, roughly four fifths seen once. The CDR3 totals 12 residues. The V segment lost 2 bases and the J segment 11 bases; nucleotides outside the gene matches: 5. The germline V gene has CDR1 SGHTA and CDR2 FQGNSA. The chain employs TRBV7-2 and TRBJ1-2; 7 bases fit TRBD1. Sequencing used peripheral blood. The source of this sequence is an older woman with COVID-19, enrolled during active disease. The CDR3 sequence is CASSLRDSDYTF. In DNA, the CDR3 is TGTGCCAGCAGCTTACGGGACAGCGATTACACCTTC.